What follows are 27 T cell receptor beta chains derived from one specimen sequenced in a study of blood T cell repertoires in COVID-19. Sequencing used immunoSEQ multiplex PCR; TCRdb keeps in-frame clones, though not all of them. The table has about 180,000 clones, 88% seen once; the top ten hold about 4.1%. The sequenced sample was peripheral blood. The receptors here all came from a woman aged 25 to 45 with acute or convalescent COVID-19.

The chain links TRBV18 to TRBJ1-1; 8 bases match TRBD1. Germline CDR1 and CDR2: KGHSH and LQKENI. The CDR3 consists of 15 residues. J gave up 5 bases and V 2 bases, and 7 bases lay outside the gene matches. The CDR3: CASSPTLGQGTEAFF. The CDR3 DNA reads TGTGCCAGCTCACCAACGCTTGGACAGGGAACTGAAGCTTTCTTT.

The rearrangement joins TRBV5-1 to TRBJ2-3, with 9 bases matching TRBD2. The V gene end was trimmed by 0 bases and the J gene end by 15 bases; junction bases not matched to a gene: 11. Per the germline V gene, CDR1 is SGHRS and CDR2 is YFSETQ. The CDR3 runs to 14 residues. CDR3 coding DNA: TGCGCCAGCAGCTTGGATGTGGGGACTAGCTTAAGCTATTTT. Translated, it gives CASSLDVGTSLSYF.

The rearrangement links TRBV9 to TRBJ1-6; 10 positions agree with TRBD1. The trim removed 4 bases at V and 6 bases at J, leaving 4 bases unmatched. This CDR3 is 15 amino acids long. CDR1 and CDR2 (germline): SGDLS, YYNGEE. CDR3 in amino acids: CASSPGDRGNSPLHF. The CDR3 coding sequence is TGTGCCAGCAGCCCGGGGGACAGGGGTAATTCACCCCTCCACTTT.

The CDR3 DNA reads as TGTGCCAGCAGTTTTTTCCTAGCGGGAGTACAGGAGCAGTTCTTC. It is translated as CASSFFLAGVQEQFF. The V call is TRBV28, the J call TRBJ2-1, with 10 bases aligning to TRBD2. Trimming removed 3 bases from V and 10 bases from J; junction bases left unmatched: 9. The V gene's germline CDR1 is MDHEN and CDR2 SYDVKM. CDR3 length: 15 amino acids.

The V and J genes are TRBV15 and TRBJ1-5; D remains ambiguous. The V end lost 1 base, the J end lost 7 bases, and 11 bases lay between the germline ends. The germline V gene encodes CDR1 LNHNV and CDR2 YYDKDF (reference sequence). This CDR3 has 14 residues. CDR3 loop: CATSRATYPQPQHF. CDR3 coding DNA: TGTGCCACCAGCAGAGCTACGTATCCCCAGCCCCAGCATTTT.

As DNA, the CDR3 is TGTGCCAGCAGGAGGGAGACCCAGTACTTC. Translating gives CASRRETQYF. The genes are TRBV2 and TRBJ2-5; D is ambiguous. V gave up 6 bases and J gave up 5 bases, with 4 bases separating them. The CDR3 spans 10 residues. Germline values: CDR1 SNHLY, CDR2 FYNNEI.

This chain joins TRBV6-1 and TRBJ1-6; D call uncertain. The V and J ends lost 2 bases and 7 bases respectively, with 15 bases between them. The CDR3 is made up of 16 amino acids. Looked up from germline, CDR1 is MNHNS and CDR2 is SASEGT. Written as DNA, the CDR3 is TGTGCCAGCAGTGAAAGAGCGGTCGGGAGCAATTCACCCCTCCACTTT. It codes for CASSERAVGSNSPLHF.

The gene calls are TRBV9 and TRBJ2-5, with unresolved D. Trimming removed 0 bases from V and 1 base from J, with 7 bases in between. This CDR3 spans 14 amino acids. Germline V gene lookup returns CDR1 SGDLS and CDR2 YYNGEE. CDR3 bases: TGTGCCAGCAGCGTAGTTCCCTCCCAAGAGACCCAGTACTTC. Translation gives CASSVVPSQETQYF.

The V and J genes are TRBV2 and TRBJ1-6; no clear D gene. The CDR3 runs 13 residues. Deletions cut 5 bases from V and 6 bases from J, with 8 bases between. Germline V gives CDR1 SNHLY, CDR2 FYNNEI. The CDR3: CASSTEINSPLHF. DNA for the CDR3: TGTGCCAGCAGTACAGAGATTAATTCACCCCTCCACTTT.

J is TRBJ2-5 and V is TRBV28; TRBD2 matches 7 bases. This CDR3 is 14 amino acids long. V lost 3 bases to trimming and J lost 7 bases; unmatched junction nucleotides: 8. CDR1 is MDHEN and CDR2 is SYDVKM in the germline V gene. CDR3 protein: CASSLAGAVGTQYF. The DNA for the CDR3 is TGTGCCAGCAGTTTGGCGGGAGCAGTCGGGACCCAGTACTTC.

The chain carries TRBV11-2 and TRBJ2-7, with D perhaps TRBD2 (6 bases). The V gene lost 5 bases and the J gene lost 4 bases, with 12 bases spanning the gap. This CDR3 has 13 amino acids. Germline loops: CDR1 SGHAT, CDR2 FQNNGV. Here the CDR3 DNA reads TGTGCCAGCAGCGGGGGGTCTTATTACGAGCAGTACTTC. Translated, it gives CASSGGSYYEQYF. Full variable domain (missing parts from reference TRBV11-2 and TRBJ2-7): EAGVAQSPRYKIIEKRQSVAFWCNPISGHATLYWYQQILGQGPKLLIQFQNNGVVDDSQLPKDRFSAERLKGVDSTLKIQPAKLEDSAVYLCASSGGSYYEQYFGPGTRLTVT.

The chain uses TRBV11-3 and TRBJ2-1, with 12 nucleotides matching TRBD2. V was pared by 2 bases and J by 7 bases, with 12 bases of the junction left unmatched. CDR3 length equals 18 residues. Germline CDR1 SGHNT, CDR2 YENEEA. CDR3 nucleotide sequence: TGTGCCAGCAGCTTAACCATACTAGCGGGAGGATACCGGAATGAGCAGTTCTTC. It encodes CASSLTILAGGYRNEQFF.

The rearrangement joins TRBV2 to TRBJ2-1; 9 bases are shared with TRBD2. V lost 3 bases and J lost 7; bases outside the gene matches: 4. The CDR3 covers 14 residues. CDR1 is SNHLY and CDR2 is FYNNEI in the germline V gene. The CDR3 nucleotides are TGTGCCAGCAGTGAGACTAGCGGTACGAATGAGCAGTTCTTC. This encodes CASSETSGTNEQFF.

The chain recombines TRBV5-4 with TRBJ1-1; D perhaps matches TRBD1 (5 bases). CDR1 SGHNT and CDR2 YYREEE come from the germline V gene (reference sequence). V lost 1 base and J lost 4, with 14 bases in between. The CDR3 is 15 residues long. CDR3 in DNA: TGTGCCAGCAGCTTGTGGAGCGGGGGGTCCACTGAAGCTTTCTTT. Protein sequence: CASSLWSGGSTEAFF.

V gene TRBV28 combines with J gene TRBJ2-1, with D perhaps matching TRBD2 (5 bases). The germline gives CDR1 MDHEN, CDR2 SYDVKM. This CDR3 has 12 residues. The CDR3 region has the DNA TGTGCTCATGCGGGTTCCTACAATGAGCAGTTCTTC. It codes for CAHAGSYNEQFF.

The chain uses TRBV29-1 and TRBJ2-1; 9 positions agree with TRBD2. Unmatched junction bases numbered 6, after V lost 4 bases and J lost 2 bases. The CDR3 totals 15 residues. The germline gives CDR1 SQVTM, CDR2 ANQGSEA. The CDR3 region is CSVGFSGSAYNEQFF. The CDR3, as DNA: TGCAGCGTTGGTTTTAGCGGGAGCGCCTACAATGAGCAGTTCTTC.

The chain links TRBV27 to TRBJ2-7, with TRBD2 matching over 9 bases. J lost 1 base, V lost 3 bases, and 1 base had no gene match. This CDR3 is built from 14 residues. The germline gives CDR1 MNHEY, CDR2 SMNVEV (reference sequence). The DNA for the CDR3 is TGTGCCAGCAGTTTGCTAGCGGGGTCCTACGAGCAGTACTTC. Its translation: CASSLLAGSYEQYF.

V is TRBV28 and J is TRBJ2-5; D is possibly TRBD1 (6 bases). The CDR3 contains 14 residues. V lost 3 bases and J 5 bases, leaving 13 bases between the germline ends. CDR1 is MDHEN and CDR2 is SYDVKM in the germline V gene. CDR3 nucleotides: TGTGCCAGCAGTTTGGCGGACAGTCGGGAGACCCAGTACTTC. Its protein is CASSLADSRETQYF.

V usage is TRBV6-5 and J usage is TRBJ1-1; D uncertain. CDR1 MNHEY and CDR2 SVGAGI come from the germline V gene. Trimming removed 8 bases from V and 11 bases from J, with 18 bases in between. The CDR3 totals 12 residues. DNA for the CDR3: TGTGCCAGCTACTCTACCGGGTGGTGGGCTTTCTTT. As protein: CASYSTGWWAFF.

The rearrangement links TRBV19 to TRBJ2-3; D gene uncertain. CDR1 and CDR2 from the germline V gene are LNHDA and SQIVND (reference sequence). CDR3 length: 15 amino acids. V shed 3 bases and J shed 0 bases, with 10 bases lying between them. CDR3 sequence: CASSIMGFSTDTQYF. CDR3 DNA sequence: TGTGCCAGTAGTATTATGGGCTTTAGCACAGATACGCAGTATTTT.

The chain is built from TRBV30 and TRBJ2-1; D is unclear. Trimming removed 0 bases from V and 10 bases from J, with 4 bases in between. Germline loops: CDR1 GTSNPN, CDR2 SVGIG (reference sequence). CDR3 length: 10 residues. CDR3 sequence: CAWSVHEQFF. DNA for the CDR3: TGTGCCTGGAGTGTACACGAGCAGTTCTTC. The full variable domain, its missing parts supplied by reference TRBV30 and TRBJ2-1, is SQTIHQWPATLVQPVGSPLSLECTVEGTSNPNLYWYRQAAGRGLQLLFYSVGIGQISSEVPQNLSASRPQDRQFILSSKKLLLSDSGFYLCAWSVHEQFFGPGTRLTVL.

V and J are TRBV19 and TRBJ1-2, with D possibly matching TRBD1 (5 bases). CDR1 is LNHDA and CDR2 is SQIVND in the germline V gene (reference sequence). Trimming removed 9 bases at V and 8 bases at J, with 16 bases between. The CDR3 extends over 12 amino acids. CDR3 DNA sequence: TGTGCCAGCCAGAAATGGGGCGGCGGCTACACCTTC. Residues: CASQKWGGGYTF.

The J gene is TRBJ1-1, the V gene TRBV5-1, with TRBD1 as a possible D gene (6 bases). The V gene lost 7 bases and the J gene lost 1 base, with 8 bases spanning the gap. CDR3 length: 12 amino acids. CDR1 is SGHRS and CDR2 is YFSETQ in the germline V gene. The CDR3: CASSGQNTEAFF. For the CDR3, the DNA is TGCGCCAGCTCGGGACAGAACACTGAAGCTTTCTTT.

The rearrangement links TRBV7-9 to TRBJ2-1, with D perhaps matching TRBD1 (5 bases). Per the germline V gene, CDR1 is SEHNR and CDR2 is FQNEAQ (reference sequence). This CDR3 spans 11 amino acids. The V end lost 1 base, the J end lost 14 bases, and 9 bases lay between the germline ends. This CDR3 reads CASSLEGPEFF. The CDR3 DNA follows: TGTGCCAGCAGCTTAGAGGGGCCTGAGTTCTTC.

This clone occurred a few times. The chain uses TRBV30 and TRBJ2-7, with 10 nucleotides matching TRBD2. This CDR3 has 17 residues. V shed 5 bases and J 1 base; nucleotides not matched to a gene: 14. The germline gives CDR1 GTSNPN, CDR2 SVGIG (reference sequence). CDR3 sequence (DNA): TGTGCCTGGGGAGGGGAGACTCTAGCGGGAGTATCCTACGAGCAGTACTTC. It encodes CAWGGETLAGVSYEQYF. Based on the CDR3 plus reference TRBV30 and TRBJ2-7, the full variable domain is SQTIHQWPATLVQPVGSPLSLECTVEGTSNPNLYWYRQAAGRGLQLLFYSVGIGQISSEVPQNLSASRPQDRQFILSSKKLLLSDSGFYLCAWGGETLAGVSYEQYFGPGTRLTVT.

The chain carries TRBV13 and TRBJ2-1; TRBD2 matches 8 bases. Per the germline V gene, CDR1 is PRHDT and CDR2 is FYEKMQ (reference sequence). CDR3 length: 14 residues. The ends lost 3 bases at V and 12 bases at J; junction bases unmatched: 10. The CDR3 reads CASSLESGLVGQFF. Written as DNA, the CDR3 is TGTGCCAGCAGCTTGGAATCGGGACTAGTGGGGCAGTTCTTC.

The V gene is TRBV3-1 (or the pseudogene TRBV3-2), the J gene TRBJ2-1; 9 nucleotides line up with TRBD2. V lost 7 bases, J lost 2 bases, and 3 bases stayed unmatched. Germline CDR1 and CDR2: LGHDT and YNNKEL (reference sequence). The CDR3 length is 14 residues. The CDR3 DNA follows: TGTGCCAGCAAATCTAGCGGGACCTACAATGAGCAGTTCTTC. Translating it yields CASKSSGTYNEQFF.